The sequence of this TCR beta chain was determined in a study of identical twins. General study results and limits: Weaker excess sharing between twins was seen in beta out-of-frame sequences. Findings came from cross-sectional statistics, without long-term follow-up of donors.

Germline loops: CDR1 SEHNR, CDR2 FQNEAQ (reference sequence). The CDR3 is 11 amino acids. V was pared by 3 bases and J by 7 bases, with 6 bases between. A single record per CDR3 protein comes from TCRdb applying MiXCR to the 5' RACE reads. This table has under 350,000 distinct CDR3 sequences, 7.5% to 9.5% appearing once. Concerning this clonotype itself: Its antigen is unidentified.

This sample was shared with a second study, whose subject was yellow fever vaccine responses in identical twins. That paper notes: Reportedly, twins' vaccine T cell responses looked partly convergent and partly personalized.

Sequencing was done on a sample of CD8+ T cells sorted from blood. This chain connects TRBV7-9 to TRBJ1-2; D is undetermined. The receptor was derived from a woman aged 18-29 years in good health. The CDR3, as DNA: TGTGCCAGCAGCTTTGAGTCTGGCTACACCTTC. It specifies CASSFESGYTF.